This TCR beta chain was found in a study of T cell clonality in common variable immunodeficiency (dated by TCRdb to between 2014 and 2017). The paper as a whole reports these results and caveats: Although equal DNA input was used, an average of roughly 80,000 unique sequences per sample was obtained for controls, compared with approximately 30,000 for CVID samples. CVID TCRbeta sequences were reported to have fewer deletions and N-nucleotide insertions and to lack highly modified clones with 13 or more V deletions. Patient heterogeneity within the CVID cohort put limits on correlating repertoire features with clinical complications. According to the authors, finding the cause of the higher clonality in CVID would require sequencing the repertoires of T cell subpopulations. Fewer TCRbeta clones were shared among CVID subjects than among healthy controls (p < 0.0001). TCRbeta clonality was higher in CVID subjects than in healthy controls (t-test p = 0.018), and the increase was most characteristic of about a third of subjects.

V is clipped by 0 bases and J by 4 bases, and the sequence between their germline boundaries is 11 bases long. Taken from cysteine to phenylalanine, the CDR3 has 14 residues. Sequencing covers 33 bases of the CDR3, shown here with the frame starting at base 1. CDR1 and CDR2, per the germline V gene (reference sequence), are SGHKS and YYEKEE. About this clone: What antigen it recognizes has not been identified. From the germline J gene comes the end of the CDR3, since the read stops 3 residues before it.

Standard criteria, namely reduction of serum IgG, IgA and/or IgM below the normal range together with specific antibody deficiency, were applied for the diagnosis of CVID. There were roughly 45 subjects in the CVID group (roughly 15 female and 29 male), ranging in age from about 8 to 70 years, with a mean age of roughly 40. Predominantly Caucasian heritage was noted among both the CVID patients and the healthy controls. At the time of study participation, every CVID subject had been on replacement immunoglobulin therapy for one year or longer. At the time of blood collection, no CVID subject was ill or was being treated with immunomodulatory or immunosuppressive medication. Heparinized peripheral whole blood samples of roughly 4.5 to 8 ml were collected from each donor. TCRbeta CDR3 repertoires were sequenced from genomic DNA of adults with common variable immune deficiency (CVID) and healthy adult controls. Diluted blood was subjected to density centrifugation over Hypaque 1077 or Ficoll-Paque for isolation of peripheral blood mononuclear cells. Genomic DNA was obtained from unsorted mononuclear cells through either Qiagen column purification or a centrifugation-based method.

For sequencing, equivalent amounts of genomic DNA were input from CVID and control samples. For every sample, a 60 bp segment covering the rearranged TCRbeta CDR3 region was amplified and then sequenced. The immunoSEQ assay, a bias-corrected multiplex PCR combined with high-throughput sequencing, was used for TCRbeta amplification. The source study handled its data this way. Every unique nucleotide sequence counted as a clone and was annotated with V, D and J genes, copy number and frequency. Sequences were labeled productive if in frame, and non-productive if out of frame or containing stop codons. As previously described, clonality was computed from Shannon's entropy. The predicted amino acid sequences of productive clones were used to derive the mean CDR3 Kyte-Doolittle hydropathy. Scaled V gene usage was hierarchically clustered using Manhattan distance and complete linkage with the R hclust function. To assess clone sharing by CDR3 amino acid sequence, 12 repertoires per group were resampled over 100 rounds. Repertoires were searched for fewer than 85 published EBV-specific and a few hundred published CMV-specific TCRbeta sequences. A couple of CVID samples that yielded fewer than 10,000 sequences were excluded from the analysis, so 42 CVID repertoires were retained. TCRdb took over this immuneACCESS table, retaining in-frame rearrangements with V and J assigned. Such tables are incomplete; in checked studies, under half of the missing clones stem from an unresolved V gene, and the remainder is unexplained. That table gives V, J and clone size, and the DNA gave D and trimming. This sample has about 34,000 clones in the table, none counted a single time. The top ten clones comprise about 26% of the sample.

Sequenced: peripheral blood mononuclear cells. The TCR originated in a human donor with common variable immunodeficiency. Recombination connected TRBV5-5 to TRBJ2-7; the D gene is perhaps TRBD2, on 6 matching bases. For the CDR3, the sequence is CASSLAAGWYEQYF. The covered CDR3 bases are TGTGCCAGCAGCTTGGCGGCGGGATGGTACGAG. With the rest looked up from the reference TRBV5-5 and TRBJ2-7 genes rather than sequenced, the full variable domain is DAGVTQSPTHLIKTRGQQVTLRCSPISGHKSVSWYQQVLGQGPQFIFQYYEKEERGRGNFPDRFSARQFPNYSSELNVNALLLGDSALYLCASSLAAGWYEQYFGPGTRLTVT.